The 27 T cell receptor beta chains below all came from one sample that was sequenced in a study of T cell responses to AZD1222 COVID-19 vaccine. Only in-frame clones appear in the TCRdb table, and some are missing; sequencing was by immunoSEQ multiplex PCR. Altogether 100,000 or so clones are present, 80% to 90% being singletons, with the ten largest covering approximately 45%. Material: peripheral blood, obtained 28 days after the second AZD1222 dose. These receptor sequences come from an adult who received the AZD1222 COVID-19 vaccine.

This rearrangement joins TRBV3-1 (or the pseudogene TRBV3-2) to TRBJ1-2, with unresolved D. This CDR3 spans 15 amino acids. The germline V and J ends were trimmed by 4 bases and 5 bases, with 17 bases remaining between them. The germline V gene encodes CDR1 LGHDT and CDR2 YNNKEL (reference sequence). The CDR3 nucleotides are TGTGCCAGCAGCCCTGCGAGGGATGGGCCTTATGGCTACACCTTC. Its protein is CASSPARDGPYGYTF.

This clone came up once. The V and J genes are TRBV3-1 (or the pseudogene TRBV3-2) and TRBJ1-5, with unresolved D. The germline CDR1 and CDR2 sequences are LGHDT and YNNKEL (reference sequence). V lost 1 base and J 7 bases, leaving 14 bases between the germline ends. There are 15 residues in the CDR3. CDR3 amino acids: CASSQGHLSLQPQHF. The CDR3 DNA follows: TGTGCCAGCAGCCAAGGACACCTAAGCTTGCAGCCCCAGCATTTT.

V gene TRBV2 combines with J gene TRBJ2-7; D assignment may be TRBD1 or TRBD2 (5 bases each). V was cut by 3 bases and J by 8 bases, with 20 bases left in between. Per germline, CDR1 SNHLY and CDR2 FYNNEI. The CDR3 spans 15 residues. Here the CDR3 DNA reads TGTGCCAGCAGTGAGATGGGCAGGGAGATTTACAAGCAGTACTTC. It yields the protein CASSEMGREIYKQYF.

The J gene is TRBJ1-1, the V gene TRBV6-2 or TRBV6-3; no reliable D call. The V and J ends lost 5 bases and 6 bases respectively, with 13 bases between them. Germline CDR1 is MNHEY and CDR2 is SVGEGT. The CDR3 runs 13 residues. This CDR3 reads CASSDGVRPEAFF. Written as DNA, the CDR3 is TGTGCCAGCAGTGACGGAGTAAGACCTGAAGCTTTCTTT.

V and J are TRBV6-5 and TRBJ2-7, with D perhaps matching TRBD1 or TRBD2 (6 bases each). CDR1 is MNHEY, CDR2 SVGAGI, per germline. This CDR3 spans 14 amino acids. V dropped 5 bases and J dropped 4 bases, with 15 bases sitting between them. The DNA for the CDR3 is TGTGCCAGCAGTCCTAGGGGGACTCATTACGAGCAGTACTTC. Amino acids: CASSPRGTHYEQYF.

This clone was seen a few times. This sequence joins TRBV4-3 and TRBJ1-1, with D perhaps matching TRBD1 (5 bases). The CDR3 is made up of 13 amino acids. Trimming removed 2 bases at V and 1 base at J, with 5 bases between. The germline V gene encodes CDR1 LGHNA and CDR2 YSLEER. CDR3 protein: CASSQTGNTEAFF. The CDR3, as DNA: TGCGCCAGCAGCCAAACAGGGAACACTGAAGCTTTCTTT.

This chain links TRBV11-2 with TRBJ1-3; a weak D match, TRBD1 (5 bases). V was clipped by 0 bases and J by 4 bases, with 16 bases between them. The CDR3 is 17 residues long. The V gene's germline CDR1 is SGHAT and CDR2 FQNNGV. Here the CDR3 DNA reads TGTGCCAGCAGCTTAGATGGGCGCAGGGTTGGGGGAAACACCATATATTTT. Protein product: CASSLDGRRVGGNTIYF. The variable domain in full, completed from reference TRBV11-2 and TRBJ1-3, reads EAGVAQSPRYKIIEKRQSVAFWCNPISGHATLYWYQQILGQGPKLLIQFQNNGVVDDSQLPKDRFSAERLKGVDSTLKIQPAKLEDSAVYLCASSLDGRRVGGNTIYFGEGSWLTVV.

The chain has TRBV28 and TRBJ1-2, with a weak D call TRBD1 (5 bases). The V end was cut by 7 bases, the J end by 6 bases, with 15 bases between. Per germline, CDR1 MDHEN and CDR2 SYDVKM. This CDR3 has 13 residues. CDR3 DNA sequence: TGTGCCAGCACCCGGGGGGACTTTAATGGCTACACCTTC. The encoded protein is CASTRGDFNGYTF.

The rearrangement joins TRBV11-2 to TRBJ2-3; D might be TRBD2 (5 bases). The V gene lost 5 bases and the J gene lost 4 bases, with 13 bases spanning the gap. Germline loops: CDR1 SGHAT, CDR2 FQNNGV. This CDR3 contains 14 residues. The CDR3 sequence: CASSPIVGADTQYF. The CDR3, as DNA: TGTGCCAGCAGCCCCATCGTCGGGGCAGATACGCAGTATTTT.

The rearrangement links TRBV7-9 to TRBJ2-7; the D gene is possibly TRBD1 (5 bases). V dropped 1 base and J dropped 6 bases, with 10 bases sitting between them. Germline V lookup: CDR1 SEHNR, CDR2 FQNEAQ (reference sequence). CDR3 size: 13 residues. The CDR3 DNA sequence: TGTGCCAGCAGCTTAGAACAGGTCCGCGAGCAGTACTTC. Its protein product is CASSLEQVREQYF.

There are a few counts of this clone. The chain carries TRBV28 and TRBJ1-2; D is possibly TRBD1 (5 bases). V gave up 5 bases and J gave up 3 bases, with 16 bases separating them. In germline, CDR1 is MDHEN, CDR2 SYDVKM. The CDR3 length is 15 residues. The CDR3 reads CASSPPLQGDYGYTF. CDR3 DNA sequence: TGTGCCAGCAGTCCTCCCCTGCAGGGAGACTATGGCTACACCTTC.

The V and J genes are TRBV18 and TRBJ2-2; 10 bases are a match to TRBD2. The J segment lost 0 bases and the V segment lost 3 bases, leaving 7 bases of the junction unmatched. The CDR3 sequence is 18 residues long. From germline, CDR1 is KGHSH and CDR2 LQKENI. CDR3 in amino acids: CASSPLAGVNANTGELFF. The DNA of the CDR3 is TGTGCCAGCTCACCGCTAGCGGGAGTGAACGCGAACACCGGGGAGCTGTTTTTT.

The chain uses TRBV7-8 and TRBJ1-1, with D unclear. The CDR3 loop spans 12 amino acids. Germline V gene sequence: CDR1 SGHVS, CDR2 FQNEAQ. The ends were cut back, 0 bases at V and 8 bases at J, with 7 bases in the middle. The CDR3 nucleotides are TGTGCCAGCAGCTTAGCGAAAATAGAAGCTTTCTTT. Protein sequence: CASSLAKIEAFF.

This rearrangement joins TRBV28 to TRBJ2-3, with 7 bases aligning to TRBD1. The CDR3 runs 16 residues. J gave up 2 bases and V 4 bases, and 9 bases lay outside the gene matches. From germline, CDR1 is MDHEN and CDR2 SYDVKM. DNA of the CDR3: TGTGCCAGCAGTTCTCCGACAGGGAGAACCACAGATACGCAGTATTTT. Protein: CASSSPTGRTTDTQYF.

This clone was detected once. V gene TRBV28 combines with J gene TRBJ2-7; unclear D gene. Germline CDR1 MDHEN, CDR2 SYDVKM. V lost 3 bases and J 6 bases, leaving 15 bases between the germline ends. The CDR3 length is 14 residues. The CDR3: CASSLAIPSLEQYF. CDR3 DNA sequence: TGTGCCAGCAGTTTGGCTATCCCCTCCCTCGAGCAGTACTTC.

The chain recombines TRBV4-1 with TRBJ1-4; TRBD1 matches 9 bases. Germline CDR1 is MGHRA and CDR2 is YSYEKL. CDR3 length equals 15 residues. V was pared by 3 bases and J by 10 bases, with 9 bases of the junction left unmatched. The CDR3 protein is CASSHPGQGLGKLFF. In DNA form, the CDR3 reads TGCGCCAGCAGCCACCCCGGACAGGGGTTGGGAAAACTGTTTTTT.

V gene TRBV7-2 combines with J gene TRBJ2-1, with 10 bases that match TRBD2. The germline gives CDR1 SGHTA, CDR2 FQGNSA. The CDR3 sequence is 16 residues long. With V trimmed by 4 bases and J by 5 bases, 8 bases remained unmatched. The CDR3 DNA follows: TGTGCCAGCAGCTCCGTTAGCGGGAGGATCAACAATGAGCAGTTCTTC. Translation: CASSSVSGRINNEQFF.

This chain joins TRBV18 and TRBJ2-2, with D unresolved. The ends were cut back, 2 bases at V and 3 bases at J, with 1 base in the middle. CDR3 length: 12 amino acids. Looked up from germline, CDR1 is KGHSH and CDR2 is LQKENI. The CDR3 nucleotides read TGTGCCAGCTCACCAGACACCGGGGAGCTGTTTTTT. Protein: CASSPDTGELFF.

This clone was observed once. The chain uses TRBV15 and TRBJ1-3, with D perhaps matching TRBD1 (5 bases). CDR3 length equals 17 residues. The germline V and J ends were trimmed by 2 bases and 0 bases, with 14 bases remaining between them. Germline CDR1 LNHNV, CDR2 YYDKDF (reference sequence). As DNA, the CDR3 is TGTGCCACCAGCAGACTTTACTTCAGGGACTCTGGAAACACCATATATTTT. It codes for CATSRLYFRDSGNTIYF.

The chain combines TRBV29-1 with TRBJ2-7, with a tentative D call TRBD1 (7 bases). CDR3 length: 13 amino acids. The germline CDR1 and CDR2 sequences are SQVTM and ANQGSEA. Trimming removed 4 bases from V and 5 bases from J, with 15 bases in between. The CDR3 DNA is TGCAGCGTTGTGGGGCAGGGGGGCGACGAGCAGTACTTC. Translated, it gives CSVVGQGGDEQYF.

The J gene is TRBJ2-7, the V gene TRBV30; the D is unclear. Germline CDR1 is GTSNPN and CDR2 is SVGIG (reference sequence). V shed 4 bases and J shed 1 base, with 5 bases lying between them. The CDR3 spans 11 residues. The CDR3 nucleotides are TGTGCCTGGACAGGTTCCTACGAGCAGTACTTC. It yields the protein CAWTGSYEQYF.

The chain employs TRBV3-1 (or the pseudogene TRBV3-2) and TRBJ2-7; 8 positions match TRBD1. CDR1 is LGHDT and CDR2 is YNNKEL in the germline V gene (reference sequence). This CDR3 spans 13 amino acids. The V and J ends lost 5 bases and 3 bases, in that order; junction bases with no gene match: 3. The CDR3 spells CASSSGTGYEQYF. CDR3 nucleotides: TGTGCCAGCAGCTCCGGGACAGGCTACGAGCAGTACTTC.

The V call is TRBV7-7, the J call TRBJ1-1; D unclear. The V gene lost 2 bases and the J gene lost 0 bases, with 4 bases spanning the gap. CDR3 size: 13 residues. Looked up from germline, CDR1 is SSHAT and CDR2 is FNYEAQ (reference sequence). The CDR3 here is CASSLQVNTEAFF. In DNA, the CDR3 is TGTGCCAGCAGCTTACAGGTGAACACTGAAGCTTTCTTT.

There are a few counts of this clone. J is TRBJ2-5 and V is TRBV11-2; D is perhaps TRBD1 (6 bases). With 3 bases removed from V and 1 base from J, the gap between germline ends came to 12 bases. The CDR3 sequence is 15 residues long. Germline CDR1 reads SGHAT; CDR2 reads FQNNGV. This chain's CDR3 is CASSFRTGLQETQYF. The CDR3 nucleotides are TGTGCCAGCAGCTTTCGAACAGGGCTCCAAGAGACCCAGTACTTC.

This clone showed up just a few times. The chain uses TRBV6-5 and TRBJ1-2, with 8 bases that match TRBD1. Germline V CDR1 and CDR2: MNHEY, SVGAGI. The CDR3 is 13 amino acids. V gave up 4 bases and J gave up 8 bases; unmatched junction bases: 6. CDR3 bases: TGTGCCAGCAGTTCGGGACAGGTGAGGGGCTACACCTTC. Translation gives CASSSGQVRGYTF.

This clone was seen a few times. This chain uses TRBV11-2 with TRBJ2-2, with D maybe TRBD2 (6 bases). Trimming took off 1 base at V and 6 bases at J, with 18 bases between the two ends. This CDR3 has 17 amino acids. In germline, CDR1 is SGHAT, CDR2 FQNNGV. This CDR3 is CASSLGGPETGAGELFF. For the CDR3, the DNA is TGTGCCAGCAGCTTAGGAGGGCCCGAAACGGGGGCCGGGGAGCTGTTTTTT.

J is TRBJ1-5 and V is TRBV19; TRBD1 aligns across 7 bases. The V gene's germline CDR1 is LNHDA and CDR2 SQIVND (reference sequence). CDR3 length: 17 amino acids. With V trimmed by 1 base and J by 3 bases, 9 bases remained unmatched. The CDR3 nucleotides are TGTGCCAGTAGTATAGTCCCGGGACAGCTCATCAATCAGCCCCAGCATTTT. Protein sequence: CASSIVPGQLINQPQHF.